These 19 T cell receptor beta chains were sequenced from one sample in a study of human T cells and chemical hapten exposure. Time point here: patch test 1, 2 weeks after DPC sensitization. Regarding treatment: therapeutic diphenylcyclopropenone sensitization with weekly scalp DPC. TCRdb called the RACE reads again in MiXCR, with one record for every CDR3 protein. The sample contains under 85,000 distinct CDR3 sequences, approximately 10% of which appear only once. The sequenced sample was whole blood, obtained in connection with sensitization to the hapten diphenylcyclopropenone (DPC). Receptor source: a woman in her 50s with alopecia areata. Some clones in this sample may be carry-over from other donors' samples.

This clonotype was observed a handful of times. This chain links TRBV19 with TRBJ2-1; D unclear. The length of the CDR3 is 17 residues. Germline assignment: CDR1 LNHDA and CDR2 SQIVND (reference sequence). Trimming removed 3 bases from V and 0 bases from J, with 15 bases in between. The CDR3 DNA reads TGTGCCAGTAGTATTGGTGGGCCCCTCCCCTCCTACAATGAGCAGTTCTTC. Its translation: CASSIGGPLPSYNEQFF.

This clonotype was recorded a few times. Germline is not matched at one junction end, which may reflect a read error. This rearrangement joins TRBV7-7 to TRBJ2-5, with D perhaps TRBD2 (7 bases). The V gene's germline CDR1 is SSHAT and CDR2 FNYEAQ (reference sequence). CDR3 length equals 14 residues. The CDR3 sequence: CASSPGGAGETQYF. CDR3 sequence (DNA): TGTGCTAGCAGCCCTGGGGGGGCCGGGGAGACCCAGTACTTC.

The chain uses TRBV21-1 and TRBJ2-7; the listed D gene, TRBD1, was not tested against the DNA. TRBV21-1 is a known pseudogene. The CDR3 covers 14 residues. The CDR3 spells CASSNPVTVYEQYF. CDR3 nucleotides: TGTGCCAGCAGCAACCCGGTGACTGTCTACGAGCAGTACTTC.

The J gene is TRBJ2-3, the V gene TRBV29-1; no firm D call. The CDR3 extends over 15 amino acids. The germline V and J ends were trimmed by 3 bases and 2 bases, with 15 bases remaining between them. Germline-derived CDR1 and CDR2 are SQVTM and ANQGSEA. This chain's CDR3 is CSVEKTADLTDTQYF. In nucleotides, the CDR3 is TGCAGCGTTGAGAAGACCGCTGACCTCACAGATACGCAGTATTTT.

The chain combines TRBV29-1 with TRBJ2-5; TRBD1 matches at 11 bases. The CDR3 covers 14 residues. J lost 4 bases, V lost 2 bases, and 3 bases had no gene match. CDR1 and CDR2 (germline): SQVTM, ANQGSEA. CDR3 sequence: CSVEWGTGGETQYF. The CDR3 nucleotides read TGCAGCGTTGAATGGGGGACAGGGGGAGAGACCCAGTACTTC.

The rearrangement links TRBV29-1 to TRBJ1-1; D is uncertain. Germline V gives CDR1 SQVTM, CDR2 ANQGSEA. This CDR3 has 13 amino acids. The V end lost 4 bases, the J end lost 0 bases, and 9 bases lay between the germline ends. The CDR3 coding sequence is TGCAGCGTTGTCGTAGCCATGAACACTGAAGCTTTCTTT. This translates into CSVVVAMNTEAFF.

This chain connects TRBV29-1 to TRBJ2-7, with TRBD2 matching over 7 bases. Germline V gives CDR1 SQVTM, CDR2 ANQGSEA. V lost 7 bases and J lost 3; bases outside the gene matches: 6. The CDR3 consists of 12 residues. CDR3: CSAGLSDYEQYF. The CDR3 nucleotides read TGCAGCGCGGGACTATCCGACTACGAGCAGTACTTC.

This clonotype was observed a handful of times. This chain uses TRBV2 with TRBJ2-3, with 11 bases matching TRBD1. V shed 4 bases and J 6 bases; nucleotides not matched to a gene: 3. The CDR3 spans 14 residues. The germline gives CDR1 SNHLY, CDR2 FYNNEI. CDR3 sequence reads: CASSVDRGLDTQYF. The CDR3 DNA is TGTGCCAGCAGTGTGGACAGGGGGCTCGATACGCAGTATTTT.

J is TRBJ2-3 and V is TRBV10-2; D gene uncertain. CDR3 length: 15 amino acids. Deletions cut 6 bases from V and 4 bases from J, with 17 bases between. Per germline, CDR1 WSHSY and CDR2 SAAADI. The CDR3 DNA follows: TGCGCCAGCAGGCTCTTTGGGTTGGAGCCAGATACGCAGTATTTT. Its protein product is CASRLFGLEPDTQYF.

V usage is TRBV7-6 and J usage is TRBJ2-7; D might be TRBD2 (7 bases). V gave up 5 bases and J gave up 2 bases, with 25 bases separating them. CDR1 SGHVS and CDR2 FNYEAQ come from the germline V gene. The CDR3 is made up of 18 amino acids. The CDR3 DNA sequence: TGTGCCAGCAGCAAACAGGGCCCCACTAGCGTACGACCCTACGAGCAGTACTTC. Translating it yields CASSKQGPTSVRPYEQYF. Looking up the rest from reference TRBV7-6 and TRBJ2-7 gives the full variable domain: GAGVSQSPRYKVTKRGQDVALRCDPISGHVSLYWYRQALGQGPEFLTYFNYEAQQDKSGLPNDRFSAERPEGSISTLTIQRTEQRDSAMYRCASSKQGPTSVRPYEQYFGPGTRLTVT.

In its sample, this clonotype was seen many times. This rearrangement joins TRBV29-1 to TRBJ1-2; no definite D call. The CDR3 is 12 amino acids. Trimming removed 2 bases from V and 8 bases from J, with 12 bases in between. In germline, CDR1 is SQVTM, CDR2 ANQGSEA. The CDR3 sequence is CSVERASGGYTF. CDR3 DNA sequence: TGCAGCGTTGAACGGGCGTCTGGCGGCTACACCTTC.

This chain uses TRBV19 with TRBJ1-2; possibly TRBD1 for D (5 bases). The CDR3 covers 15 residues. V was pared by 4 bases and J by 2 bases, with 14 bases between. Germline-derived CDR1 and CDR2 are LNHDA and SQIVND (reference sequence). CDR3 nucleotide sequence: TGTGCCAGTAGTACTCCTACAGGCCTAAACTATGGCTACACCTTC. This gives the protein CASSTPTGLNYGYTF.

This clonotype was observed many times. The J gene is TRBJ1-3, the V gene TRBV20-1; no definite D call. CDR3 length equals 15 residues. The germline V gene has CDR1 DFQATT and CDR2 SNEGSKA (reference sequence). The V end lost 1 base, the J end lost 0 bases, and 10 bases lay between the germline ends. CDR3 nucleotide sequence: TGCAGTGCTAGAGGAAGCCCGACCTCTGGAAACACCATATATTTT. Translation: CSARGSPTSGNTIYF.

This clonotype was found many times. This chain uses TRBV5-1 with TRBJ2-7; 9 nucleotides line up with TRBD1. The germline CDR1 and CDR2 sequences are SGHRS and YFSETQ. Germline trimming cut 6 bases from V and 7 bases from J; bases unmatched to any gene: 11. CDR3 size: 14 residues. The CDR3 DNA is TGCGCCAGCACCCCCGGGACAGGGCCAAGGGAGCAGTACTTC. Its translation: CASTPGTGPREQYF.

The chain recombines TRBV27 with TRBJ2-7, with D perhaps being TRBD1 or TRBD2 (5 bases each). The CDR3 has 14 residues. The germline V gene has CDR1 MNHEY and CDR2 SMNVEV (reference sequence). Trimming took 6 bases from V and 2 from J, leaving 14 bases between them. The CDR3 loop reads CASRGYGATYEQYF. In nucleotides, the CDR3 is TGTGCCAGCAGGGGGTACGGGGCTACCTACGAGCAGTACTTC.

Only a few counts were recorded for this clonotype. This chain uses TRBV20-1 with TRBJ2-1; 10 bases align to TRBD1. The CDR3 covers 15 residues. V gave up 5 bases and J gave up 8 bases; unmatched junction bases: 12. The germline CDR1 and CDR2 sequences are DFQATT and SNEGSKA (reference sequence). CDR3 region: CSAHHRDRGFDEQFF. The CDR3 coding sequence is TGCAGTGCTCACCACCGGGACAGGGGTTTCGATGAGCAGTTCTTC.

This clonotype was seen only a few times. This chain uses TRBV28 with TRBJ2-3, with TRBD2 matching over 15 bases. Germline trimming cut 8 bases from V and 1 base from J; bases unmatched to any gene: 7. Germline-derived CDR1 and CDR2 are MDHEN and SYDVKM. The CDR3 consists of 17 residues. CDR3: CASGGLAGGPGTDTQYF. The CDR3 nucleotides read TGTGCCAGCGGCGGACTAGCGGGAGGGCCCGGCACAGATACGCAGTATTTT.

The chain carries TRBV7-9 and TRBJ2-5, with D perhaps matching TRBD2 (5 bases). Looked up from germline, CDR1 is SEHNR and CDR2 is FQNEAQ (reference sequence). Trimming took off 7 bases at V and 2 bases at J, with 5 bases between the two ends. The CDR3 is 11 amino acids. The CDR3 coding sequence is TGTGCCAGCACGGGACAAGAGACCCAGTACTTC. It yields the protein CASTGQETQYF. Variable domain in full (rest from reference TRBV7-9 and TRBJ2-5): DTGVSQNPRHKITKRGQNVTFRCDPISEHNRLYWYRQTLGQGPEFLTYFQNEAQLEKSRLLSDRFSAERPKGSFSTLEIQRTEQGDSAMYLCASTGQETQYFGPGTRLLVL.

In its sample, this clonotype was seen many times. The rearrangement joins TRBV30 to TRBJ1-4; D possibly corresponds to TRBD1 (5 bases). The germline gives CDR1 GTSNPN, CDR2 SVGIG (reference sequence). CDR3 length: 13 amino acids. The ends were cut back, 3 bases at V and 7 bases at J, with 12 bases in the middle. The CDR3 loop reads CAWRGGRGEKLFF. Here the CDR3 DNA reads TGTGCCTGGAGGGGGGGACGAGGTGAAAAACTGTTTTTT.